These 32 T cell receptor beta chains originate from one sample sequenced in a study of radiotherapy plus CTLA-4 blockade in lung cancer. Method: immunoSEQ multiplex PCR; TCRdb's copy keeps in-frame clones and lacks some. The sample records approximately 75,000 clones, roughly 78% being singletons. This specimen was peripheral blood, taken from a patient treated with radiotherapy plus ipilimumab. These receptors originate from a human donor with non-small cell lung cancer who had a complete response to radiotherapy plus ipilimumab.

This chain links TRBV5-6 with TRBJ1-5; the D is unclear. Per the germline V gene, CDR1 is SGHDT and CDR2 is YYEEEE. There are 14 residues in the CDR3. Trimming stripped 2 bases from V and 3 bases from J, with 9 bases between. The CDR3 loop reads CASSFTGDNQPQHF. In DNA form, the CDR3 reads TGTGCCAGCAGCTTCACCGGGGACAATCAGCCCCAGCATTTT.

The V and J genes are TRBV6-5 and TRBJ2-7, with 11 bases identical to TRBD1. CDR3 length equals 14 residues. CDR1 is MNHEY, CDR2 SVGAGI, per germline. Trimming removed 6 bases from V and 11 bases from J; junction bases left unmatched: 12. CDR3 DNA sequence: TGTGCCAGCAGGCAGGACAGGGGGCGATCCTTTGAGTACTTC. It yields the protein CASRQDRGRSFEYF.

DNA of the CDR3: TGTGCCAGCTCACCTCTTGGGGAATCAGATACGCAGTATTTT. Translating gives CASSPLGESDTQYF. The V gene is TRBV18, the J gene TRBJ2-3; the D is unclear. There are 14 residues in the CDR3. The V end was cut by 3 bases, the J end by 4 bases, with 11 bases between. Germline V CDR1 and CDR2: KGHSH, LQKENI. Combining the CDR3 with reference TRBV18 and TRBJ2-3 gives the whole variable domain NAGVMQNPRHLVRRRGQEARLRCSPMKGHSHVYWYRQLPEEGLKFMVYLQKENIIDESGMPKERFSAEFPKEGPSILRIQQVVRGDSAAYFCASSPLGESDTQYFGPGTRLTVL.

This clone appeared a single time. The chain joins TRBV4-3 to TRBJ1-1; 8 positions match TRBD1. The V and J ends lost 4 bases and 11 bases, in that order; junction bases with no gene match: 12. Germline lookup yields CDR1 LGHNA and CDR2 YSLEER. The CDR3 runs 14 residues. CDR3 region: CASSPPGQGAGAFF. The CDR3 coding sequence is TGCGCCAGCAGCCCACCGGGGCAGGGGGCCGGGGCTTTCTTT.

The J gene is TRBJ1-5, the V gene TRBV15; 10 positions agree with TRBD1. CDR3 size: 18 residues. Germline loops: CDR1 LNHNV, CDR2 YYDKDF (reference sequence). Trimming at V came to 3 bases and at J to 0 bases, leaving 8 bases not matched to a gene. DNA for the CDR3: TGTGCCACCAGCAGGGGGACAGGGGTATCCCTTAGCAATCAGCCCCAGCATTTT. Translation gives CATSRGTGVSLSNQPQHF.

This clone came up once. CDR3 in DNA: TGTGCCATCAGTGAGTCACCGCTAATGAACACTGAAGCTTTCTTT. Its translation: CAISESPLMNTEAFF. The rearrangement joins TRBV10-3 to TRBJ1-1; D unresolved. Trimming shortened V by 0 bases and J by 0 bases, and 8 bases separated the two germline ends. The CDR3 length is 15 residues. The germline CDR1 and CDR2 sequences are ENHRY and SYGVKD.

Only a few counts were recorded for this clone. The V call is TRBV13, the J call TRBJ2-5, with 13 nucleotides matching TRBD2. The V and J ends lost 2 bases and 4 bases, in that order; junction bases with no gene match: 4. The CDR3 is 16 residues long. Germline CDR1 reads PRHDT; CDR2 reads FYEKMQ (reference sequence). CDR3 nucleotides: TGTGCCAGCAGCTTAACTAGCGGGAGGGTGTCAGAGACCCAGTACTTC. It yields the protein CASSLTSGRVSETQYF. Full variable domain (missing parts from reference TRBV13 and TRBJ2-5): AAGVIQSPRHLIKEKRETATLKCYPIPRHDTVYWYQQGPGQDPQFLISFYEKMQSDKGSIPDRFSAQQFSDYHSELNMSSLELGDSALYFCASSLTSGRVSETQYFGPGTRLLVL.

The chain joins TRBV5-4 to TRBJ1-6; 7 bases match TRBD1. Germline assignment: CDR1 SGHNT and CDR2 YYREEE (reference sequence). V was pared by 0 bases and J by 8 bases, with 5 bases of the junction left unmatched. This CDR3 contains 15 residues. The CDR3 DNA is TGTGCCAGCAGCTTGGGGGAAGACAGGGATTCACCCCTCCACTTT. It encodes CASSLGEDRDSPLHF.

The chain has TRBV2 and TRBJ1-1, with unresolved D. V lost 5 bases, J lost 3 bases, and 10 bases lay in between. CDR1 and CDR2 from the germline V gene are SNHLY and FYNNEI. This CDR3 is built from 13 residues. DNA for the CDR3: TGTGCCAGCAGTCTAAACCGTGACACTGAAGCTTTCTTT. Amino acids: CASSLNRDTEAFF.

This clone was seen once. The J gene is TRBJ2-1, the V gene TRBV30; D is unclear. This CDR3 region has 14 residues. The germline V and J ends were trimmed by 0 bases and 7 bases, with 13 bases remaining between them. The germline CDR1 and CDR2 sequences are GTSNPN and SVGIG (reference sequence). In DNA, the CDR3 is TGTGCCTGGAGTGTACTGGGAATAAGGAATGAGCAGTTCTTC. It yields the protein CAWSVLGIRNEQFF.

The rearrangement joins TRBV7-2 to TRBJ2-1; possibly TRBD2 for D (5 bases). This CDR3 is built from 13 residues. V was shortened by 3 bases and J by 8 bases, with 11 bases between the two germline ends. Germline V gene sequence: CDR1 SGHTA, CDR2 FQGNSA. The CDR3 reads CASSFSGGDEQFF. The CDR3 DNA is TGTGCCAGCAGCTTTAGTGGAGGTGATGAGCAGTTCTTC.

The J gene is TRBJ2-4, the V gene TRBV23-1; D is uncertain. TRBV23-1 is treated as an ORF (open reading frame) with a function not yet certain. The CDR3 length is 14 residues. V shed 7 bases and J shed 6 bases, with 16 bases lying between them. The CDR3 coding sequence is TGCGCCAGCACCCTGATTGAGCCCGGAAACATTCAGTACTTC. It yields the protein CASTLIEPGNIQYF.

The chain carries TRBV19 and TRBJ2-7; D not certain. This CDR3 is 14 amino acids long. In germline, CDR1 is LNHDA, CDR2 SQIVND (reference sequence). The V end was cut by 0 bases, the J end by 0 bases, with 6 bases between. The CDR3 loop is CASSIDLASYEQYV. CDR3 DNA: TGTGCCAGTAGTATAGATCTGGCCTCCTACGAGCAGTACGTC.

The chain links TRBV7-8 to TRBJ1-5, with TRBD1 matching 8 bases. CDR3 length: 14 amino acids. Germline V lookup: CDR1 SGHVS, CDR2 FQNEAQ. Trimming at V came to 5 bases and at J to 10 bases, leaving 10 bases not matched to a gene. CDR3 nucleotide sequence: TGTGCCAGCAGCCGGACAGGGTCCGTCGGACCCCAGCATTTT. This encodes CASSRTGSVGPQHF.

The rearrangement joins TRBV9 to TRBJ1-2; no firm D call. The germline V and J ends were trimmed by 3 bases and 8 bases, with 14 bases remaining between them. The CDR3 extends over 13 amino acids. Germline V gene data show CDR1 as SGDLS and CDR2 as YYNGEE. Here the CDR3 DNA reads TGTGCCAGCAGCGCCCTGCCCGCATCGGGCTACACCTTC. It translates to CASSALPASGYTF.

The CDR3, as DNA: TGTGCTAGTGGTTTCGCTTTGGCAGGGACAGGGGGCGATGAGCAGTTCTTC. Encoded protein: CASGFALAGTGGDEQFF. The rearrangement uses TRBV12-5 and TRBJ2-1, with 12 bases lining up with TRBD1. With V trimmed by 3 bases and J by 8 bases, 11 bases remained unmatched. CDR3 length: 17 amino acids. Germline V gene lookup returns CDR1 LGHNT and CDR2 FRNRAP.

The CDR3 DNA reads as TGCGCCAGCAGCCAAGGAGTAGGGAGTGGCGTCTCTGGGGCCAACGTCCTGACTTTC. As protein: CASSQGVGSGVSGANVLTF. J is TRBJ2-6 and V is TRBV4-3, with D perhaps matching TRBD2 (5 bases). V was pared by 1 base and J by 0 bases, with 16 bases between. The CDR3 loop spans 19 amino acids. Germline loops: CDR1 LGHNA, CDR2 YSLEER.

The sample holds a few counts of this clone. CDR3 nucleotide sequence: TGTGCCAGCAGCTTAAGGCAAGCCTACGAGCAGTACTTC. This translates into CASSLRQAYEQYF. The V call is TRBV5-8, the J call TRBJ2-7; D is undetermined. The germline CDR1 and CDR2 sequences are SGHTS and YDEGEE. The CDR3 is 13 residues long. The V and J ends lost 2 bases and 2 bases respectively, with 8 bases between them. Complete variable domain (other parts from reference TRBV5-8 and TRBJ2-7): EAGVTQSPTHLIKTRGQQATLRCSPISGHTSVYWYQQALGLGLQFLLWYDEGEERNRGNFPPRFSGRQFPNYSSELNVNALELEDSALYLCASSLRQAYEQYFGPGTRLTVT.

The rearrangement links TRBV27 to TRBJ1-5; D remains ambiguous. Germline assignment: CDR1 MNHEY and CDR2 SMNVEV (reference sequence). V was trimmed by 6 bases and J by 4 bases, leaving 22 bases between them. This CDR3 comprises 17 residues. CDR3 sequence: CASSWREPLEWNQPQHF. CDR3 nucleotides: TGTGCCAGCAGCTGGAGAGAACCTTTAGAGTGGAATCAGCCCCAGCATTTT.

The chain recombines TRBV5-1 with TRBJ2-7, with D maybe TRBD1 (6 bases). V was clipped by 2 bases and J by 4 bases, with 16 bases between them. The CDR3 spans 15 residues. In germline, CDR1 is SGHRS, CDR2 YFSETQ. CDR3 loop: CASSFPRDTAYEQYV. CDR3 nucleotide sequence: TGCGCCAGCAGCTTCCCCCGGGACACTGCTTACGAGCAGTACGTC.

The CDR3 spells CASSLGMTSGDEQYF. DNA of the CDR3: TGCGCCAGCAGCTTGGGAATGACTAGCGGGGACGAGCAGTACTTC. The chain links TRBV5-1 to TRBJ2-7; 11 positions agree with TRBD2. The germline V gene has CDR1 SGHRS and CDR2 YFSETQ. V shed 0 bases and J 5 bases; nucleotides not matched to a gene: 4. The CDR3 has 15 residues.

The genes are TRBV5-1 and TRBJ2-5; the match to TRBD1 covers 7 bases. The V segment lost 2 bases and the J segment 1 base; nucleotides outside the gene matches: 8. The CDR3 has 16 amino acids. Germline V gene lookup returns CDR1 SGHRS and CDR2 YFSETQ. The CDR3 sequence: CASSFWETGTQETQYF. DNA of the CDR3: TGCGCCAGCAGCTTCTGGGAGACAGGGACCCAAGAGACCCAGTACTTC.

This clone was recorded once. Distinct nucleotide sequences in the sample also encode this CDR3. The chain has TRBV6-5 and TRBJ2-7, with 8 bases that match TRBD2. The J segment lost 4 bases and the V segment lost 3 bases, leaving 11 bases of the junction unmatched. Germline values: CDR1 MNHEY, CDR2 SVGAGI. The CDR3 runs to 16 residues. The CDR3 DNA reads as TGTGCCAGCAGTTATCGGGCGGGGGGCGGTGGGTACGAGCAGTACTTC. Translated, it gives CASSYRAGGGGYEQYF.

The chain joins TRBV10-1 to TRBJ2-1; no clear D. Germline V gives CDR1 WNHNN, CDR2 SYGVQD (reference sequence). V lost 2 bases, J lost 9 bases, and 11 bases lay in between. This CDR3 is built from 13 residues. The CDR3 DNA is TGCGCCAGCAGTGAGCCGAACTCGCTTGAGCAGTTCTTC. Residues: CASSEPNSLEQFF.

The chain is built from TRBV28 and TRBJ1-5; D gene unclear. Germline V gives CDR1 MDHEN, CDR2 SYDVKM. There are 17 residues in the CDR3. V gave up 3 bases and J gave up 5 bases, with 20 bases separating them. CDR3 loop: CASSFLVGGPRYQPQHF. CDR3 nucleotide sequence: TGTGCCAGCAGTTTTCTGGTGGGTGGGCCACGGTATCAGCCCCAGCATTTT.

This chain links TRBV5-1 with TRBJ1-3; 7 positions match TRBD1. CDR1 and CDR2 (germline): SGHRS, YFSETQ. V lost 0 bases to trimming and J lost 3 bases; unmatched junction nucleotides: 6. The CDR3 is 16 amino acids. CDR3: CASSLVSQGGGNTIYF. The CDR3 coding sequence is TGCGCCAGCAGCTTGGTCAGCCAGGGGGGTGGAAACACCATATATTTT.

The V call is TRBV5-5, the J call TRBJ2-7; D is unresolved. Germline CDR1 reads SGHKS; CDR2 reads YYEKEE (reference sequence). With 0 bases removed from V and 2 bases from J, the gap between germline ends came to 12 bases. The CDR3 is 15 residues long. In DNA form, the CDR3 reads TGTGCCAGCAGCTTGGCGGTCGGCGATCCCTACGAGCAGTACTTC. It yields the protein CASSLAVGDPYEQYF.

The chain joins TRBV7-6 to TRBJ1-5, with 8 bases identical to TRBD1. The CDR3 extends over 14 amino acids. CDR1 and CDR2 from the germline V gene are SGHVS and FNYEAQ. The J segment lost 6 bases and the V segment lost 5 bases, leaving 6 bases of the junction unmatched. The DNA of the CDR3 is TGTGCCAGCAGCCTCACAGGGGGATCTCAGCCCCAGCATTTT. Translated: CASSLTGGSQPQHF. The full variable domain, its missing parts supplied by reference TRBV7-6 and TRBJ1-5, is GAGVSQSPRYKVTKRGQDVALRCDPISGHVSLYWYRQALGQGPEFLTYFNYEAQQDKSGLPNDRFSAERPEGSISTLTIQRTEQRDSAMYRCASSLTGGSQPQHFGDGTRLSIL.

J is TRBJ2-5 and V is TRBV2, with TRBD2 matching 10 bases. V trimming: 4 bases; J trimming: 4 bases; junction bases outside the gene matches: 3. The germline V gene encodes CDR1 SNHLY and CDR2 FYNNEI. The length of the CDR3 is 14 residues. CDR3: CASSGLAGAETQYF. The CDR3 DNA sequence: TGTGCCAGCAGTGGTCTAGCGGGAGCAGAGACCCAGTACTTC.

The rearrangement joins TRBV10-2 to TRBJ2-7, with D perhaps TRBD2 (5 bases). CDR1 and CDR2 (germline): WSHSY, SAAADI. The germline V and J ends were trimmed by 10 bases and 6 bases, with 19 bases remaining between them. The CDR3 length is 13 residues. The CDR3 coding sequence is TGCGCCACCACCCTGTTGGGAGAGACCGAGCAGTACTTC. Translating it yields CATTLLGETEQYF.

This chain uses TRBV4-1 with TRBJ2-1; 14 nucleotides align to TRBD2. Germline CDR1 reads MGHRA; CDR2 reads YSYEKL. This CDR3 contains 15 residues. V lost 4 bases and J lost 8; bases outside the gene matches: 4. The CDR3 nucleotides read TGCGCCAGCAGCCTCGGGACTAGCGGGAGCTATGAGCAGTTCTTC. It translates to CASSLGTSGSYEQFF.

V is TRBV19 and J is TRBJ2-7; possible D gene TRBD2, 6 bases. With 6 bases removed from V and 4 bases from J, the gap between germline ends came to 13 bases. This CDR3 region has 13 residues. Per the germline V gene, CDR1 is LNHDA and CDR2 is SQIVND (reference sequence). The CDR3 coding sequence is TGTGCCAGTAGGCCGGGACTTTCTTACGAGCAGTACGTC. Protein product: CASRPGLSYEQYV.